This T cell receptor beta chain was observed in a study of control samples from healthy donors and cancer patients. The CDR3 extends over 15 amino acids. Trimming cost V 1 base and J 2 bases; bases outside gene matches: 2. Germline V gene data show CDR1 as SEHNR and CDR2 as FQNEAQ (reference sequence). Sequenced by immunoSEQ multiplex PCR; TCRdb stores in-frame clones only, minus some. The top ten clones hold approximately 8% of a sample with 100,000 to 150,000 clones, nearly 90% of them seen once. This clone came up many times. This sequence joins TRBV7-9 and TRBJ2-7; 10 bases map to TRBD2. Input material: PBMCs. The sequence derives from a man aged 45-65 years with head and neck cancer. CDR3 sequence (DNA): TGTGCCAGCAGCTTAGTGAGCGGGAGGGCCTACGAGCAGTACTTC. Encoded protein: CASSLVSGRAYEQYF.